The clone carrying this T cell receptor (beta chain) has only a few counts. Its antigen remains unidentified. The CDR3 is made up of 14 amino acids. Germline CDR1 and CDR2: DFQATT and SNEGSKA (reference sequence). V lost 8 bases, J lost 0 bases, and 14 bases lay in between. TCRdb independently ran MiXCR on the RT-PCR reads; one entry per CDR3 protein. The table records 650,000 to 800,000 distinct CDR3 sequences, 11% to 15% of them present only once. This specimen belongs to a study of response to subunit inactivated influenza vaccine. Findings and limits, study-wide: Only a handful of new T cells, the authors suggested, are recruited with each seasonal influenza vaccination.

The clonotype originates from a man aged 50 to 60 who received an inactivated influenza vaccine. The chain joins TRBV20-1 to TRBJ1-5, with D unclear. Sequenced material: PBMCs from blood, taken 14 to 15 days before vaccination. Written as DNA, the CDR3 is TGCAGTACCACAAGGCCGTATAGCAATCAGCCCCAGCATTTT. Its translation: CSTTRPYSNQPQHF.